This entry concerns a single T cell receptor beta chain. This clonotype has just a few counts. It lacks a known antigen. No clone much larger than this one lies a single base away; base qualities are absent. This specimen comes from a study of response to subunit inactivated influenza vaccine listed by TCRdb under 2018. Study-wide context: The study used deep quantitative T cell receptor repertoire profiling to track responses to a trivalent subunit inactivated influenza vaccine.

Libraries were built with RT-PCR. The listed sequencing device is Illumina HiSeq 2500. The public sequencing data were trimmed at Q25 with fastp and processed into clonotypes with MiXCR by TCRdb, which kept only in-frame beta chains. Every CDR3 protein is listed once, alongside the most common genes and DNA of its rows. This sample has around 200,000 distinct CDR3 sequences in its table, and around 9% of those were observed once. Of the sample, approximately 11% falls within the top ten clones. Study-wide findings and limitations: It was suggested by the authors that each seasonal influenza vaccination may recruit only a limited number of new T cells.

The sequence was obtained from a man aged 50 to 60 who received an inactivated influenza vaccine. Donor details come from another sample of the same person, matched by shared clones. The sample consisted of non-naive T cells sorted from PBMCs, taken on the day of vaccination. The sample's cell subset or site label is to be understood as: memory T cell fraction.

The DNA is as follows: TGTGCCAGCAGTGAAGCGACAAGGGGCGGTTCACCCCTCCACTTT. It encodes CASSEATRGGSPLHF. Recombination joined TRBV2 with TRBJ1-6; the best D guess is TRBD1, with 5 bases matching. The CDR3 contains 15 residues, cysteine and phenylalanine counted. CDR3 DNA is the only sequence kept; it has 45 bases, read in frame from the first base. V drops 0 bases and J drops 9 bases, leaving 12 bases in between. CDR1 and CDR2 (SNHLY, FYNNEI) derive from the germline V gene. Joined to the reference TRBV2 and TRBJ1-6 proteins, this CDR3 gives the full variable domain: EPEVTQTPSHQVTQMGQEVILRCVPISNHLYFYWYRQILGQKVEFLVSFYNNEISEKSEIFDDQFSVERPDGSNFTLKIRSTKLEDSAMYFCASSEATRGGSPLHFGNGTRLTVT.